The clone carrying this T cell receptor beta chain was counted a few times. No antigen is known for it. This CDR3 contains 14 residues. Trimming left V 6 bases short and J 5 bases short, with 17 bases between. CDR1 is SGHAT, CDR2 FQNNGV, per germline. Making use of molecular barcodes, quantitative 5'-RACE generated TCR beta libraries. Via MiXCR, TCRdb re-called the 5' RACE reads, giving one row per CDR3 protein. This table holds 380,000 or so distinct CDR3 sequences, approximately 22% found once. The sample belongs to a study of CD8 T cells in ankylosing spondylitis. General study points: Reportedly, matched ankylosing spondylitis synovial fluid was significantly enriched for disease-linked clones. In the blood and synovial fluid of reactive arthritis, some motif variants had been previously reported. One TCR beta motif, made up of 7 or 8 highly homologous variants, appeared characteristic of ankylosing spondylitis blood.

This chain joins TRBV11-2 and TRBJ2-7; D gene ambiguous. This receptor was identified in a male donor with ankylosing spondylitis or in good health (not recorded which). The sample consisted of blood, either unsorted or a sorted T cell fraction (not recorded which). This CDR3 is CASRDINQGNEQYF. The CDR3 DNA reads TGTGCCAGCAGGGATATCAACCAAGGCAACGAGCAGTACTTC.